Described below is a single T cell receptor (beta chain) sequence and its context. Its antigen is unidentified. Indicated time point: week 5, during vaccination. It was 300 ug of mutant IDH1 20-mer peptide that made up each vaccine dose, given with topical imiquimod. Trimming took 7 bases from V and 2 from J, leaving 8 bases between them. CDR3 size: 12 residues. Germline assignment: CDR1 MNHNY and CDR2 SVGAGI (reference sequence). Sequencing used immunoSEQ multiplex PCR; TCRdb keeps in-frame clones, though not all of them. The table shows 45,000 to 65,000 clones, with 82% occurring only once. The data were obtained in a study of a mutant IDH1 vaccine in newly diagnosed glioma. About the research overall: Patients, over weeks 1, 3, 5, 7, 11, 15, 19 and 23, received a total of eight vaccinations. Treated patients, averaging roughly 40 years, were around 62% male and around 38% female. Vaccines were begun 4-6 weeks after radiotherapy alone, or with temozolomide cycles. Whole-study findings and limits: In about 94% of patients, immune responses induced by the vaccine occurred.

The chain links TRBV6-6 to TRBJ1-2; D gene unclear. This material consisted of PBMCs, taken from a glioma patient whose treatment included an IDH1 peptide vaccine. This TCR was sampled from a woman aged 18-29 years with glioma. Some clones in this sample may be carry-over from other donors' samples. For the CDR3, the DNA is TGTGCCAGCACCACGGGGAACTATGGCTACACCTTC. Residues: CASTTGNYGYTF.